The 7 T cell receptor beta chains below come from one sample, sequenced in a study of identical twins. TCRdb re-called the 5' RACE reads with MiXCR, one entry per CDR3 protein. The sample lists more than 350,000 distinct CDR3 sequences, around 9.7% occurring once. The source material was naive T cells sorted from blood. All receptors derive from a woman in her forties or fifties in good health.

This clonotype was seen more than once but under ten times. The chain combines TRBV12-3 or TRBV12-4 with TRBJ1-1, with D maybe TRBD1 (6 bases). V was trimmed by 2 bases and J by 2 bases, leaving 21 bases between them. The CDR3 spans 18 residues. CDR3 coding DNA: TGTGCCAGCAGTTTAAATGTGGGCTCCGGGGGGCTAAACACTGAAGCTTTCTTT. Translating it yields CASSLNVGSGGLNTEAFF.

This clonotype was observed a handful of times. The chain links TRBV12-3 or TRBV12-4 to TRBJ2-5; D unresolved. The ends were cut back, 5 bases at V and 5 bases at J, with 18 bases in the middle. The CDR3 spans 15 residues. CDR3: CASSIFPLEEETQYF. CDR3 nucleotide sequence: TGTGCCAGCAGTATCTTCCCTCTAGAGGAGGAGACCCAGTACTTC.

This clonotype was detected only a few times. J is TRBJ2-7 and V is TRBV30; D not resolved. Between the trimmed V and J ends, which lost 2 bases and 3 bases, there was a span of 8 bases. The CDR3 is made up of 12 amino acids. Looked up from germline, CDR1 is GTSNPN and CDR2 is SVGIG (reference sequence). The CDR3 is CAWSPASYEQYF. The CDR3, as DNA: TGTGCCTGGAGTCCGGCTAGCTACGAGCAGTACTTC. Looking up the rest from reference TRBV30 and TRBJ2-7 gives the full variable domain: SQTIHQWPATLVQPVGSPLSLECTVEGTSNPNLYWYRQAAGRGLQLLFYSVGIGQISSEVPQNLSASRPQDRQFILSSKKLLLSDSGFYLCAWSPASYEQYFGPGTRLTVT.

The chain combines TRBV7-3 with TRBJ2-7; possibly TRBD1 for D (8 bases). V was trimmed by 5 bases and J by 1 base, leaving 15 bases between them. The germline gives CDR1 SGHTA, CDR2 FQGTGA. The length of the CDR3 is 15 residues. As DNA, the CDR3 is TGTGCCAGCAGCCCCGGGGGGACAGGTTCCTACGAGCAGTACTTC. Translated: CASSPGGTGSYEQYF.

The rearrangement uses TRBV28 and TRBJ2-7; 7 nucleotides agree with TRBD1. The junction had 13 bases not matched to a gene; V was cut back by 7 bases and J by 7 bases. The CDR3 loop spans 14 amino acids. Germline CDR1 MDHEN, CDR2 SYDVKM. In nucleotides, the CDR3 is TGTGCCAGCATATCCTCTCCACCCAGGGGGGAGCAGTACGTC. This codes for CASISSPPRGEQYV.

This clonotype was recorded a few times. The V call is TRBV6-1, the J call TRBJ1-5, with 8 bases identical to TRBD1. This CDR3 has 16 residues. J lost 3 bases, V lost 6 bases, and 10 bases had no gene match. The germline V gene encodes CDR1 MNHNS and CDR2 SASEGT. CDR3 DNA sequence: TGTGCCAGCAGACCCGGGACAGGAGTTCTCAATCAGCCCCAGCATTTT. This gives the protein CASRPGTGVLNQPQHF.

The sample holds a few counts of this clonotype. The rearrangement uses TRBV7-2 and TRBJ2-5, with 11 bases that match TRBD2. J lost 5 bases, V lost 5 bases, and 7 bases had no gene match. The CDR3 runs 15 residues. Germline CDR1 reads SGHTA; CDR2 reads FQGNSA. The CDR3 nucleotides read TGTGCCAGCAGCCTACGACTAGCGGGGAGGGAGACCCAGTACTTC. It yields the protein CASSLRLAGRETQYF.